This T cell receptor (beta chain) was sequenced for a study of blood T cell repertoires in COVID-19. Measured with immunoSEQ multiplex PCR; TCRdb has only the in-frame clones, and not every one. The top ten hold about a tenth of the sample, which has tens of thousands of clones, approximately 90% seen once. Sequences were obtained from peripheral blood. This clonotype originated in a man in his forties or fifties with active COVID-19.

CDR3 nucleotide sequence: TGCGCCAGCAGTCAAGACAGGGCCTACGAGCAGTACTTC. It encodes CASSQDRAYEQYF. The chain is built from TRBV10-1 and TRBJ2-7, with 7 positions matching TRBD1. Germline CDR1 and CDR2: WNHNN and SYGVQD (reference sequence). This CDR3 is built from 13 residues. The J segment lost 2 bases and the V segment lost 5 bases, leaving 3 bases of the junction unmatched.